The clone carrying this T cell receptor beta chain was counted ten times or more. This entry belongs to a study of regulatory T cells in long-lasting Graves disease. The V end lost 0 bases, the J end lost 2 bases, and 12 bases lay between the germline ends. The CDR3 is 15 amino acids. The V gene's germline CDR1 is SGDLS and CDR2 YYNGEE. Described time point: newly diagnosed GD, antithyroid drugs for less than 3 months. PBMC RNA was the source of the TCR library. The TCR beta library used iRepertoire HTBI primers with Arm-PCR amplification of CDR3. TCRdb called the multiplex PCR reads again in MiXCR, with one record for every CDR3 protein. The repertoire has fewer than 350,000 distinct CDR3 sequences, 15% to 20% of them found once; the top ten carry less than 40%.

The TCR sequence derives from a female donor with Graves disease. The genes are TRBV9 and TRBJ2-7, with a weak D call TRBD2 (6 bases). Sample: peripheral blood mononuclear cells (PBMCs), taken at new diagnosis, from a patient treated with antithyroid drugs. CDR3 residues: CASSVAGGITYEQYF. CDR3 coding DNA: TGTGCCAGCAGCGTAGCGGGCGGGATAACCTACGAGCAGTACTTC.